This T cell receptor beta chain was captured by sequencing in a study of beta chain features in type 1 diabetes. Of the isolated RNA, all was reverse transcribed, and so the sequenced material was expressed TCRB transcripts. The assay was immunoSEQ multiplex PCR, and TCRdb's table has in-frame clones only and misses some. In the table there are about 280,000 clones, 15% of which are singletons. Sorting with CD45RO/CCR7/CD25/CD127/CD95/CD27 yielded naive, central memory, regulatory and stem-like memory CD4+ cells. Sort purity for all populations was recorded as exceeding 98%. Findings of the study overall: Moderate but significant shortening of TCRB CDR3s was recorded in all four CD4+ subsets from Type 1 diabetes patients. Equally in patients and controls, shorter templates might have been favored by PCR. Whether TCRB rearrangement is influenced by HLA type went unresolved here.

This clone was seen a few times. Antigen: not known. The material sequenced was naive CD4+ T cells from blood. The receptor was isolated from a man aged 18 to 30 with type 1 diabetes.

The CDR3, as DNA: TGCAGCGTTCTCCCAGGTAGACCCTACGAGCAGTACTTC. Its protein product is CSVLPGRPYEQYF. The chain joins TRBV29-1 to TRBJ2-7; the D is unclear. The CDR3 has 13 residues. V was pared by 5 bases and J by 2 bases, with 13 bases between. From germline, CDR1 is SQVTM and CDR2 ANQGSEA.